This T cell receptor (beta chain) was sequenced in a study of control samples from healthy donors and cancer patients (dated by TCRdb to 2020 to 2022). In regard to this clone: The clone's antigen remains unknown. Base qualities are not at hand, and no much larger clone is one base apart.

The library was made by the immunoSEQ multiplex PCR assay. Here the immuneACCESS table is served through TCRdb, limited to in-frame sequences with V and J called. Missing clones are a known gap in these copies; in checked studies unresolved V genes cover under half, and the rest lacks a known reason. This sample holds 40,000 to 50,000 clones; nearly 95% were observed only once. Around 24% of the sample is in the top ten clones. CDR1 and CDR2, looked up from the germline V gene, are KGHDR and SFDVKD. The CDR3 sequence holds 16 residues, the cysteine and phenylalanine included. Of the read, only the CDR3 DNA is kept; its 48 bases are in frame from base 1. Trimming accounts for 3 bases at V and 1 base at J, while the number of junction bases matched to no gene is 5.

The chain is assembled from TRBV24-1 and TRBJ2-3; 8 central bases correspond to TRBD1. The TCR sequence derives from a woman aged 45-65 years with head and neck cancer. Sequenced input: PBMCs. CDR3 reads: CATSDPDRGGTDTQYF. The sequenced DNA is TGTGCCACCAGTGATCCTGACAGGGGAGGCACAGATACGCAGTATTTT.